A selection of T cell receptor beta chains follows, all from one sample in a study of human T cells and chemical hapten exposure. TCRdb independently ran MiXCR on the RACE reads; one entry per CDR3 protein. Altogether a few hundred thousand distinct CDR3 sequences are present, about 7.7% being singletons, with the ten largest covering about 1.1%. This specimen was whole blood, taken in connection with sensitization to the hapten diphenylcyclopropenone (DPC). These receptors were collected from a man aged 18-30 years with alopecia areata. Some clones in this sample may be carry-over from other donors' samples. CDR3s include the opening cysteine and the closing phenylalanine or tryptophan. The order of the fields is CDR3 DNA, CDR3 protein, clone size, V gene, J gene, D gene. The D gene is left open where the match is weak. Clone size appears in some rows only: once, few, many, or a class for an expanded clone.

CDR3nt: TGTGCCAGCAGCTTAGAAGGATTCGGAGAGACCCAGTACTTC
CDR3aa: CASSLEGFGETQYF
abundance: few
v_gene: TRBV7-9
j_gene: TRBJ2-5
d_gene: .

CDR3nt: TGTGCCAGCAGCCGCCGACTAGCGGGGGTTACAGATACGCAGTATTTT
CDR3aa: CASSRRLAGVTDTQYF
abundance: many
v_gene: TRBV7-2
j_gene: TRBJ2-3
d_gene: TRBD2

CDR3nt: TGCAGTGCTAGGTCGATTGTTGGACTGCCCCAAGAGACCCAGTACTTC
CDR3aa: CSARSIVGLPQETQYF
abundance: few
v_gene: TRBV20-1
j_gene: TRBJ2-5
d_gene: .

CDR3nt: TGTGCCAGCAGTGAAGGGATCCACACCGGGGAGCTGTTTTTT
CDR3aa: CASSEGIHTGELFF
abundance: .
v_gene: TRBV6-4
j_gene: TRBJ2-2
d_gene: .

CDR3nt: TGCAGTGCCAACCGAATGACTAGCGGGGGAAATGAGCAGTTCTTC
CDR3aa: CSANRMTSGGNEQFF
abundance: many
v_gene: TRBV20-1
j_gene: TRBJ2-1
d_gene: TRBD2

CDR3nt: TGTGCCAGCAGTTTTGGCTGGAGAGGCACTGAAGCTTTCTTT
CDR3aa: CASSFGWRGTEAFF
abundance: many
v_gene: TRBV28
j_gene: TRBJ1-1
d_gene: .

CDR3nt: TGTGCCAGCGGTAGACAGCTCAACACTGAAGCTTTCTTT
CDR3aa: CASGRQLNTEAFF
abundance: many
v_gene: TRBV6-1
j_gene: TRBJ1-1
d_gene: .

CDR3nt: TGTGCCACCAGTGCCTTCTCCGGGACAGGGAGCAATCAGCCCCAGCATTTT
CDR3aa: CATSAFSGTGSNQPQHF
abundance: .
v_gene: TRBV24-1
j_gene: TRBJ1-5
d_gene: TRBD1

CDR3nt: TGCAGTGTCCATCCCCCCACTGAAGCTTTCTTT
CDR3aa: CSVHPPTEAFF
abundance: .
v_gene: TRBV20-1
j_gene: TRBJ1-1
d_gene: .

CDR3nt: TGTGCCAGCAGTTTATTGGGACAGGGGGCCATGAACACTGAAGCTTTCTTT
CDR3aa: CASSLLGQGAMNTEAFF
abundance: few
v_gene: TRBV28
j_gene: TRBJ1-1
d_gene: TRBD1

CDR3nt: TGTGCCAGCAGGTCCGGGACAGGGGACTCACCCCTCCACTTT
CDR3aa: CASRSGTGDSPLHF
abundance: .
v_gene: TRBV7-8
j_gene: TRBJ1-6
d_gene: TRBD1

CDR3nt: TGTGCCAGCGGCCTAAATCCGGGGTCCTACGAGCAGTACTTC
CDR3aa: CASGLNPGSYEQYF
abundance: .
v_gene: TRBV28
j_gene: TRBJ2-7
d_gene: .

CDR3nt: TGTGCCATCAGGGGCGCAGGGATGAACACTGAAGCTTTCTTT
CDR3aa: CAIRGAGMNTEAFF
abundance: many
v_gene: TRBV10-3
j_gene: TRBJ1-1
d_gene: .

CDR3nt: TGTGCCAGCAGTTTTTTGGGACAGACAGAGCAGTACTTC
CDR3aa: CASSFLGQTEQYF
abundance: many
v_gene: TRBV28
j_gene: TRBJ2-7
d_gene: TRBD1

CDR3nt: TGTGCCAGCAGTGACAGGGAGTATCAGCCCCAGCATTTT
CDR3aa: CASSDREYQPQHF
abundance: .
v_gene: TRBV2
j_gene: TRBJ1-5
d_gene: .

CDR3nt: TGTGCCAGCAGTTTAGGGGACACTTTGGAGACCCAGTACTTC
CDR3aa: CASSLGDTLETQYF
abundance: few
v_gene: TRBV12-3/TRBV12-4
j_gene: TRBJ2-5
d_gene: .

CDR3nt: TGTGCCAGCAGACAGGGGTTGAACACTGAAGCTTTCTTT
CDR3aa: CASRQGLNTEAFF
abundance: .
v_gene: TRBV14
j_gene: TRBJ1-1
d_gene: TRBD1

CDR3nt: TGTGCCAGCAGCGGGACAGGGGGATCCTACGAGCAGTACTTC
CDR3aa: CASSGTGGSYEQYF
abundance: few
v_gene: TRBV6-5
j_gene: TRBJ2-7
d_gene: TRBD1

CDR3nt: TGTGCCAGCAGTTTACTACGTACTAGCGCAACAGATACGCAGTATTTT
CDR3aa: CASSLLRTSATDTQYF
abundance: few
v_gene: TRBV12-3/TRBV12-4
j_gene: TRBJ2-3
d_gene: TRBD2

CDR3nt: TGTGCCAGCAGCTTAACAATAGGTATGGGATCTGAAGCTTTCTTT
CDR3aa: CASSLTIGMGSEAFF
abundance: .
v_gene: TRBV7-3
j_gene: TRBJ1-1
d_gene: .

CDR3nt: TGTGCCAGCAGTACCCGAGGGATTGCAGGGGAGAGCAATCAGCCCCAGCATTTT
CDR3aa: CASSTRGIAGESNQPQHF
abundance: few
v_gene: TRBV6-5
j_gene: TRBJ1-5
d_gene: .

CDR3nt: TGTGCCAGCCTTTCCGCCAGGGGTGGCGAGCAGTACTTC
CDR3aa: CASLSARGGEQYF
abundance: once
v_gene: TRBV28
j_gene: TRBJ2-7
d_gene: .

CDR3nt: TGTGCCAGCAGACGGGGCGGATCGAACACCGGGGAGCTGTTTTTT
CDR3aa: CASRRGGSNTGELFF
abundance: .
v_gene: TRBV7-2
j_gene: TRBJ2-2
d_gene: .

CDR3nt: TGTGCCAGCAGTTACTCATTTCAGGTCAGCACTGAAGCTTTCTTT
CDR3aa: CASSYSFQVSTEAFF
abundance: .
v_gene: TRBV6-5
j_gene: TRBJ1-1
d_gene: .

CDR3nt: TGCAGTGTTAGCATGGGACTAGCGGGAGGCACAGATACGCAGTATTTT
CDR3aa: CSVSMGLAGGTDTQYF
abundance: few
v_gene: TRBV20-1
j_gene: TRBJ2-3
d_gene: TRBD2

CDR3nt: TGTGCCAGCAGCTTGTCCAGGAATTATGAGCAGTTCTTC
CDR3aa: CASSLSRNYEQFF
abundance: few
v_gene: TRBV11-3
j_gene: TRBJ2-1
d_gene: .

CDR3nt: TGTGCCAGCAGCTTAGCAGGGACAGCTGTACATTCACCCCTCCACTTT
CDR3aa: CASSLAGTAVHSPLHF
abundance: few
v_gene: TRBV7-9
j_gene: TRBJ1-6
d_gene: TRBD1

CDR3nt: TGTGCCAGCAAACCGGGACGGAGGGAAGAGACCCAGTACTTC
CDR3aa: CASKPGRREETQYF
abundance: .
v_gene: TRBV12-3/TRBV12-4
j_gene: TRBJ2-5
d_gene: .

CDR3nt: TGTGCCAGCAGCTCCGCAGGAGAAGCTTTCTTT
CDR3aa: CASSSAGEAFF
abundance: .
v_gene: TRBV7-9
j_gene: TRBJ1-1
d_gene: .

CDR3nt: TGTGCCAGCAGTTTAAGAGGACAGTCCCAGTACTTC
CDR3aa: CASSLRGQSQYF
abundance: .
v_gene: TRBV12-3/TRBV12-4
j_gene: TRBJ2-5
d_gene: .

CDR3nt: TGTGCCAGCAGTTACGACGTGGGGGATCAGCCCCAGCATTTT
CDR3aa: CASSYDVGDQPQHF
abundance: .
v_gene: TRBV6-2/TRBV6-3
j_gene: TRBJ1-5
d_gene: .

CDR3nt: TGTGCCAGCAGTTTAGTGGGGCCTTACAGAGGCAATCAGCCCCAGCATTTT
CDR3aa: CASSLVGPYRGNQPQHF
abundance: .
v_gene: TRBV12-3/TRBV12-4
j_gene: TRBJ1-5
d_gene: .

CDR3nt: TGCGCCAGCAGCCAAGAACTCTTTCCGGGACAGAAGCCTAGCGAGCAGTACTTC
CDR3aa: CASSQELFPGQKPSEQYF
abundance: .
v_gene: TRBV4-3
j_gene: TRBJ2-7
d_gene: TRBD1

CDR3nt: TGTGCCAGCAGATCGGGACTAGCGGGGATCACAGATACGCAGTATTTT
CDR3aa: CASRSGLAGITDTQYF
abundance: .
v_gene: TRBV6-2/TRBV6-3
j_gene: TRBJ2-3
d_gene: TRBD2

CDR3nt: TGCAGCGTTGTGTTAGGCCCGGTCAGGTCGGGGAGCTCCTACAATGAGCAGTTCTTC
CDR3aa: CSVVLGPVRSGSSYNEQFF
abundance: few
v_gene: TRBV29-1
j_gene: TRBJ2-1
d_gene: .

CDR3nt: TGTGCCAGCATTCGACAGGGAGGGGGAATCATGAACACTGAAGCTTTCTTT
CDR3aa: CASIRQGGGIMNTEAFF
abundance: few
v_gene: TRBV6-2/TRBV6-3
j_gene: TRBJ1-1
d_gene: TRBD1

CDR3nt: TGTGCCAGCAGCCGACGGGAATATAACACCGGGGAGCTGTTTTTT
CDR3aa: CASSRREYNTGELFF
abundance: many
v_gene: TRBV11-1
j_gene: TRBJ2-2
d_gene: .

CDR3nt: TGCAGTGCTCTGTATGGCTACACCTTC
CDR3aa: CSALYGYTF
abundance: .
v_gene: TRBV20-1
j_gene: TRBJ1-2
d_gene: .

CDR3nt: TGTGCCAGCAGGACCGCGGTATCTGGGGCCAACGTCCTGACTTTC
CDR3aa: CASRTAVSGANVLTF
abundance: many
v_gene: TRBV27
j_gene: TRBJ2-6
d_gene: .

CDR3nt: TGTGCCAGCAGTCCCTGGGACAGATTTAATGAAAAACTGTTTTTT
CDR3aa: CASSPWDRFNEKLFF
abundance: .
v_gene: TRBV12-3/TRBV12-4
j_gene: TRBJ1-4
d_gene: TRBD1